The 16 T cell receptor beta chains listed next were all sequenced from one sample in a study of T cells in Graves' hyperthyroidism and ophthalmopathy. Using RNA transcripts as the source, TCR beta CDR3 regions were amplified. During a first-round RT-PCR of the TCR CDR3, the HTBI primer set was used. One entry per CDR3 protein results from TCRdb running MiXCR on the multiplex PCR reads. The sample lists 550,000 to 800,000 distinct CDR3 sequences; around 15% were seen once. The specimen sequenced was blood. The receptors here all came from a man aged 50-59 years with Graves' hyperthyroidism.

This sequence joins TRBV5-1 and TRBJ2-3, with TRBD1 as a possible D gene (5 bases). Germline V lookup: CDR1 SGHRS, CDR2 YFSETQ. Trimming took 0 bases from V and 6 from J, leaving 14 bases between them. The CDR3 consists of 15 residues. CDR3 amino acids: CASSLVSGLSDTQYF. CDR3 nucleotides: TGCGCCAGCAGCTTGGTATCAGGGTTATCGGATACGCAGTATTTT.

This clonotype occurred many times. The chain has TRBV15 and TRBJ1-1; D not resolved. The CDR3 has 15 amino acids. Germline values: CDR1 LNHNV, CDR2 YYDKDF (reference sequence). Between the trimmed V and J ends, which lost 1 base and 0 bases, there was a span of 9 bases. CDR3 DNA: TGTGCCACCAGCAGAGCTTCTGGTCTGAACACTGAAGCTTTCTTT. It codes for CATSRASGLNTEAFF. The full variable domain, with the rest looked up from reference TRBV15 and TRBJ1-1, is DAMVIQNPRYQVTQFGKPVTLSCSQTLNHNVMYWYQQKSSQAPKLLFHYYDKDFNNEADTPDNFQSRRPNTSFCFLDIRSPGLGDTAMYLCATSRASGLNTEAFFGQGTRLTVV.

This clonotype occurred a few times. CDR3 residues: CSVAQVGAYEQYF. The CDR3 nucleotides are TGCAGCGTTGCACAGGTTGGGGCCTACGAGCAGTACTTC. The gene calls are TRBV29-1 and TRBJ2-7, with D possibly matching TRBD1 (5 bases). The V gene's germline CDR1 is SQVTM and CDR2 ANQGSEA. V was pared by 4 bases and J by 2 bases, with 12 bases between. This CDR3 is built from 13 residues.

This clonotype was seen a handful of times. J is TRBJ1-5 and V is TRBV19; D call uncertain. Deletions cut 2 bases from V and 4 bases from J, with 9 bases between. The CDR3 runs 14 residues. CDR1 and CDR2 (germline): LNHDA, SQIVND (reference sequence). The CDR3 protein is CASSITGGNQPQHF. As DNA, the CDR3 is TGTGCCAGTAGTATAACCGGAGGTAATCAGCCCCAGCATTTT.

The chain uses TRBV27 and TRBJ1-1, with D perhaps TRBD1 (5 bases). V was pared by 3 bases and J by 4 bases, with 9 bases between. The germline V gene encodes CDR1 MNHEY and CDR2 SMNVEV (reference sequence). There are 13 residues in the CDR3. CDR3 nucleotides: TGTGCCAGCAGTTTCAGGGAGACCACTGAAGCTTTCTTT. Protein sequence: CASSFRETTEAFF.

This clonotype was seen at least ten times. The chain carries TRBV28 and TRBJ1-5; 8 nucleotides align to TRBD1. Unmatched junction bases numbered 8, after V lost 4 bases and J lost 0 bases. The germline CDR1 and CDR2 sequences are MDHEN and SYDVKM. CDR3 length: 17 residues. For the CDR3, the DNA is TGTGCCAGCAGTTCCTCGACAGGGGATTATAGCAATCAGCCCCAGCATTTT. Its translation is CASSSSTGDYSNQPQHF.

At least ten counts were recorded for this clonotype. The chain couples TRBV12-3 or TRBV12-4 to TRBJ2-4; a weak D match, TRBD1 (5 bases). The CDR3 totals 14 residues. V lost 2 bases and J 9 bases, leaving 14 bases between the germline ends. The CDR3 region is CASSLRGEKGIQYF. CDR3 nucleotides: TGTGCCAGCAGTTTAAGGGGCGAGAAGGGCATTCAGTACTTC.

This clonotype was seen more than once but under ten times. V and J are TRBV6-2 or TRBV6-3 and TRBJ2-7; 7 bases line up with TRBD1. V dropped 3 bases and J dropped 2; count of bases not matched to a gene: 7. The CDR3 contains 15 residues. Germline values: CDR1 MNHEY, CDR2 SVGEGT. In nucleotides, the CDR3 is TGTGCCAGCAGTTATCCCGATCAGGGGGCCTACGAGCAGTACTTC. Translation: CASSYPDQGAYEQYF.

This clonotype was seen ten or more times. V usage is TRBV28 and J usage is TRBJ1-3, with D uncertain. Trimming removed 2 bases at V and 1 base at J, with 6 bases between. Germline-derived CDR1 and CDR2 are MDHEN and SYDVKM. The CDR3 loop spans 14 amino acids. CDR3 in amino acids: CASSLGASGNTIYF. CDR3 nucleotide sequence: TGTGCCAGCAGTTTAGGAGCTTCTGGAAACACCATATATTTT.

This clonotype showed up many times. The chain combines TRBV18 with TRBJ2-1, with D unresolved. This CDR3 is built from 12 residues. V lost 6 bases and J lost 9, with 12 bases in between. The germline V gene encodes CDR1 KGHSH and CDR2 LQKENI. The CDR3 DNA is TGTGCCAGCTCCCAAGCCGGCGCTGAGCAGTTCTTC. Translated: CASSQAGAEQFF. Based on the CDR3 plus reference TRBV18 and TRBJ2-1, the full variable domain is NAGVMQNPRHLVRRRGQEARLRCSPMKGHSHVYWYRQLPEEGLKFMVYLQKENIIDESGMPKERFSAEFPKEGPSILRIQQVVRGDSAAYFCASSQAGAEQFFGPGTRLTVL.

The rearrangement links TRBV20-1 to TRBJ2-7; weak D call: TRBD1 (6 bases). CDR3 length equals 13 residues. Looked up from germline, CDR1 is DFQATT and CDR2 is SNEGSKA (reference sequence). The V end lost 4 bases, the J end lost 4 bases, and 14 bases lay between the germline ends. The CDR3 nucleotides are TGCAGTGCTACACAGGGAAATCGGTACGAGCAGTACTTC. This sequence encodes CSATQGNRYEQYF.

The chain couples TRBV19 to TRBJ1-4; D gene uncertain. Germline CDR1 reads LNHDA; CDR2 reads SQIVND (reference sequence). The CDR3 runs to 12 residues. V lost 5 bases to trimming and J lost 10 bases, with 11 bases between them. This CDR3 is CASSSRPGKLFF. The CDR3 coding sequence is TGTGCCAGTAGTTCACGCCCCGGAAAACTGTTTTTT.

This clonotype was recorded at least ten times. The J gene is TRBJ1-1, the V gene TRBV12-3 or TRBV12-4, with 8 positions matching TRBD1. V lost 3 bases, J lost 0 bases, and 15 bases stayed unmatched. CDR3 length: 19 residues. The CDR3 spells CASSFYPGQGESVNTEAFF. The CDR3 region has the DNA TGTGCCAGCAGTTTTTATCCCGGACAGGGCGAGTCTGTGAACACTGAAGCTTTCTTT.

In its sample, this clonotype was seen many times. This chain links TRBV28 with TRBJ2-2; D is undetermined. Germline V gives CDR1 MDHEN, CDR2 SYDVKM. The CDR3 runs 15 residues. The germline V and J ends were trimmed by 1 base and 0 bases, with 6 bases remaining between them. The CDR3 reads CASSLFRTNTGELFF. CDR3 sequence (DNA): TGTGCCAGCAGTTTATTCAGGACGAACACCGGGGAGCTGTTTTTT.

This clonotype has ten or more counts. This chain connects TRBV11-2 to TRBJ2-2; D not resolved. The CDR3 is 14 amino acids. V lost 1 base and J lost 9, with 12 bases in between. Germline CDR1 and CDR2: SGHAT and FQNNGV. In DNA form, the CDR3 reads TGTGCCAGCAGCTTAGGAGGAGAGCTAAGGGAGCTGTTTTTT. Encoded protein: CASSLGGELRELFF. Variable domain in full (rest from reference TRBV11-2 and TRBJ2-2): EAGVAQSPRYKIIEKRQSVAFWCNPISGHATLYWYQQILGQGPKLLIQFQNNGVVDDSQLPKDRFSAERLKGVDSTLKIQPAKLEDSAVYLCASSLGGELRELFFGEGSRLTVL.

The genes are TRBV4-1 and TRBJ1-1, with 9 bases identical to TRBD1. V lost 3 bases to trimming and J lost 5 bases; unmatched junction nucleotides: 7. The CDR3 loop spans 15 amino acids. The germline gives CDR1 MGHRA, CDR2 YSYEKL. The CDR3 spells CASSHPQGARTEAFF. CDR3 sequence (DNA): TGCGCCAGCAGCCACCCACAGGGGGCGCGGACTGAAGCTTTCTTT.